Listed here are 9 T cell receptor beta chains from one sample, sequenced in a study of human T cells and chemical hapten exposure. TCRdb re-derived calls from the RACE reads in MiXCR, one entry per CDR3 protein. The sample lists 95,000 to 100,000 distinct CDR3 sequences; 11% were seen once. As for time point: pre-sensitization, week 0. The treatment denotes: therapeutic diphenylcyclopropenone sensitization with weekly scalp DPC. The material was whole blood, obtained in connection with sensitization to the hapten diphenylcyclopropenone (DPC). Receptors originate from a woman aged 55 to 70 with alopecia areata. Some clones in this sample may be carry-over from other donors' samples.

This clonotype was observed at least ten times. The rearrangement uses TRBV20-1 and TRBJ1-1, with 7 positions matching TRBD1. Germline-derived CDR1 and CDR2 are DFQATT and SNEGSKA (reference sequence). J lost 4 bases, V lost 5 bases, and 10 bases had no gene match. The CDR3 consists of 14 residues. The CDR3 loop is CSAADRQGPTEAFF. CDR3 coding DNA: TGCAGTGCTGCCGACCGACAGGGACCCACTGAAGCTTTCTTT.

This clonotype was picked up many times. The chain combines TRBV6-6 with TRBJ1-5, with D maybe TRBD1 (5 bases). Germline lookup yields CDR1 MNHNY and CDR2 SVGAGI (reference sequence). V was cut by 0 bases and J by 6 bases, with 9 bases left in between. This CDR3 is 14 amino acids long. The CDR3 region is CASSYSGAGQPQHF. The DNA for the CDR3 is TGTGCCAGCAGTTACTCCGGGGCGGGTCAGCCCCAGCATTTT.

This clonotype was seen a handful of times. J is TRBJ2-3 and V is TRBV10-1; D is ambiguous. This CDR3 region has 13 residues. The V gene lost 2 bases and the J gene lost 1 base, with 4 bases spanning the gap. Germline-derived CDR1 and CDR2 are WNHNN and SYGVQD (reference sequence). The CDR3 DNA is TGCGCCAGCAGTGAGGCAGGCACAGATACGCAGTATTTT. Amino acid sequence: CASSEAGTDTQYF.

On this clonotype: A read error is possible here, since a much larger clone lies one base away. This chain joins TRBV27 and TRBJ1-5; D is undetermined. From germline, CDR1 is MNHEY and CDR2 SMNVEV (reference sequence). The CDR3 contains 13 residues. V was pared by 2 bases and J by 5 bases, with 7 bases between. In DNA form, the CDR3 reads TGTGCCAGCAGTTTAAGGTGGGATCAGCCCCAGCATTTT. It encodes CASSLRWDQPQHF.

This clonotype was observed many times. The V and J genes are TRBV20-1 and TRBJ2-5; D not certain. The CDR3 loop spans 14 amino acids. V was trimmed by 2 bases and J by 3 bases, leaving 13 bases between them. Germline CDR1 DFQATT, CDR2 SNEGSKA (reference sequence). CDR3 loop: CSARSPGWKETQYF. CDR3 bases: TGCAGTGCTAGATCCCCCGGGTGGAAAGAGACCCAGTACTTC.

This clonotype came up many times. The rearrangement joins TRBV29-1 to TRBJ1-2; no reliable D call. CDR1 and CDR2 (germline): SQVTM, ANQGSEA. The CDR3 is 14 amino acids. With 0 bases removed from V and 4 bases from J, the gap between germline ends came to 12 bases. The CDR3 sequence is CSVEDAGPTYGYTF. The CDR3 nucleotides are TGCAGCGTTGAAGATGCGGGCCCGACCTATGGCTACACCTTC.

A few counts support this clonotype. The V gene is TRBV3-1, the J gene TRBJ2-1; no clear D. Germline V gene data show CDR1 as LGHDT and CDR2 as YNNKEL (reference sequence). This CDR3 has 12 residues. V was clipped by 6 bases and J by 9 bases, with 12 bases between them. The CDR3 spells CASSQTRLEQFF. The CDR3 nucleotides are TGTGCCAGCAGTCAAACCAGACTTGAGCAGTTCTTC.

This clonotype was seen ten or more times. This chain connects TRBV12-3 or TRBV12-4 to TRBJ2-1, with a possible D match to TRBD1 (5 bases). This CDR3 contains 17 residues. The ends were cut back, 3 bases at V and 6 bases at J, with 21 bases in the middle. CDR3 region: CASSFIQGGHFGNEQFF. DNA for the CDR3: TGTGCCAGCAGTTTCATCCAGGGTGGTCACTTCGGCAATGAGCAGTTCTTC.

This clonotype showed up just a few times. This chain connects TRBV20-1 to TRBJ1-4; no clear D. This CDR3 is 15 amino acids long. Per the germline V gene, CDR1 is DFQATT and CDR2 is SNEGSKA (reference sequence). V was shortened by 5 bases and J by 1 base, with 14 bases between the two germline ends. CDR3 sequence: CSAPPRQGTNEKLFF. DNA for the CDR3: TGCAGTGCTCCACCCCGACAAGGAACTAATGAAAAACTGTTTTTT.